The 14 T cell receptor beta chains below all came from one sample that was sequenced in a study of OX40 agonist ivuxolimab in advanced cancers. Clones were read by immunoSEQ multiplex PCR, and TCRdb kept only the in-frame ones, dropping some. The sample holds about 94,000 clones, around nine tenths seen once. Sequenced material: CD4+ or CD8+ T cells sorted from blood, taken in a trial of the OX40 agonist ivuxolimab. The origin of the receptors is an adult with an advanced solid tumor such as melanoma, head and neck, liver or kidney cancer.

The chain links TRBV6-5 to TRBJ1-5, with D possibly being TRBD1 (6 bases). The V gene lost 5 bases and the J gene lost 4 bases, with 15 bases spanning the gap. Looked up from germline, CDR1 is MNHEY and CDR2 is SVGAGI. This CDR3 comprises 15 residues. The CDR3 loop is CASSTQGPNNQPQHF. CDR3 DNA sequence: TGTGCCAGCAGTACTCAGGGGCCCAATAATCAGCCCCAGCATTTT.

This sequence joins TRBV7-2 and TRBJ2-5; no clear D gene. From germline, CDR1 is SGHTA and CDR2 FQGNSA. The CDR3 has 15 amino acids. V gave up 3 bases and J gave up 2 bases, with 13 bases separating them. CDR3 in DNA: TGTGCCAGCAGCTTCGTGCCGCCCCCTCAAGAGACCCAGTACTTC. It codes for CASSFVPPPQETQYF.

CDR3 loop: CASGLGFSEQYF. The CDR3 region has the DNA TGTGCTAGTGGTTTAGGATTCTCCGAGCAGTACTTC. The chain couples TRBV12-5 to TRBJ2-7; D ambiguous. V gave up 3 bases and J gave up 6 bases, with 9 bases separating them. CDR1 is LGHNT, CDR2 FRNRAP, per germline. There are 12 residues in the CDR3.

The V gene is TRBV5-1, the J gene TRBJ2-7; TRBD1 is a possible D gene (6 bases). The V end was cut by 3 bases, the J end by 5 bases, with 9 bases between. This CDR3 has 12 residues. Germline V gene lookup returns CDR1 SGHRS and CDR2 YFSETQ. The CDR3 DNA is TGCGCCAGCAGCTGGGCAGGGGACGAGCAGTACTTC. Translation: CASSWAGDEQYF.

The genes are TRBV5-5 and TRBJ2-7; the D gene is possibly TRBD2 (5 bases). There are 16 residues in the CDR3. The V end was cut by 0 bases, the J end by 3 bases, with 16 bases between. Looked up from germline, CDR1 is SGHKS and CDR2 is YYEKEE (reference sequence). The CDR3 region is CASSLDLASRLYEQYF. CDR3 sequence (DNA): TGTGCCAGCAGCTTGGATCTTGCTAGCCGGCTCTACGAGCAGTACTTC.

The rearrangement joins TRBV7-8 to TRBJ2-3, with TRBD2 matching over 11 bases. The length of the CDR3 is 16 residues. Germline CDR1 and CDR2: SGHVS and FQNEAQ. V lost 2 bases and J lost 3; bases outside the gene matches: 4. CDR3 nucleotide sequence: TGTGCCAGCAGCTTACTCCTAGCGGGAGGAACAGATACGCAGTATTTT. Its translation is CASSLLLAGGTDTQYF.

In nucleotides, the CDR3 is TGCGCCAGCAGCTTTAATGAGGGGGCGCGCGGAGACTATGGCTACACCTTC. Its protein product is CASSFNEGARGDYGYTF. The chain uses TRBV5-1 and TRBJ1-2; 7 nucleotides align to TRBD1. Germline CDR1 and CDR2: SGHRS and YFSETQ. Trimming at V came to 2 bases and at J to 3 bases, leaving 13 bases not matched to a gene. This CDR3 spans 17 amino acids. Using reference TRBV5-1 and TRBJ1-2 for the parts outside the CDR3, the full variable domain is KAGVTQTPRYLIKTRGQQVTLSCSPISGHRSVSWYQQTPGQGLQFLFEYFSETQRNKGNFPGRFSGRQFSNSRSEMNVSTLELGDSALYLCASSFNEGARGDYGYTFGSGTRLTVV.

This chain joins TRBV28 and TRBJ1-1, with 7 bases matching TRBD1. Looked up from germline, CDR1 is MDHEN and CDR2 is SYDVKM. This CDR3 has 15 amino acids. Trimming at V came to 6 bases and at J to 1 base, leaving 8 bases not matched to a gene. The DNA for the CDR3 is TGTGCCAGCAGCCTAGGGGGCCGAGAGAACACTGAAGCTTTCTTT. Encoded protein: CASSLGGRENTEAFF.

This rearrangement joins TRBV6-5 to TRBJ2-7; no reliable D call. The CDR3 extends over 14 amino acids. The germline V and J ends were trimmed by 6 bases and 0 bases, with 12 bases remaining between them. In germline, CDR1 is MNHEY, CDR2 SVGAGI. The CDR3 region is CASRRHVGSYEQYF. The CDR3 DNA reads TGTGCCAGCAGACGACACGTTGGCTCCTACGAGCAGTACTTC.

This clone came up once. This chain connects TRBV4-3 to TRBJ2-7, with 7 positions matching TRBD1. This CDR3 is 16 amino acids long. J gave up 4 bases and V 0 bases, and 9 bases lay outside the gene matches. The germline CDR1 and CDR2 sequences are LGHNA and YSLEER. CDR3 bases: TGCGCCAGCAGCCAAGATCTAACAGGGGTTGTTTACGAGCAGTACTTC. This codes for CASSQDLTGVVYEQYF.

This chain uses TRBV7-8 with TRBJ2-3, with D unresolved. Germline V gives CDR1 SGHVS, CDR2 FQNEAQ. The CDR3 runs to 16 residues. Trimming left V 4 bases short and J 0 bases short, with 14 bases between. The CDR3 loop reads CASSSVVDPSTDTQYF. CDR3 DNA sequence: TGTGCCAGCAGCTCCGTAGTGGACCCGAGCACAGATACGCAGTATTTT.

This clone has just one count. V and J are TRBV7-9 and TRBJ2-7; 13 nucleotides align to TRBD2. This CDR3 is 16 amino acids long. The germline gives CDR1 SEHNR, CDR2 FQNEAQ (reference sequence). Trimming removed 5 bases from V and 5 bases from J; junction bases left unmatched: 9. The DNA for the CDR3 is TGTGCCAGCAGCACCGGACGGACTAGCGGGAGCCACGAGCAGTACTTC. Translating it yields CASSTGRTSGSHEQYF.

The rearrangement joins TRBV9 to TRBJ2-1; the match to TRBD1 covers 9 bases. Unmatched junction bases numbered 3, after V lost 0 bases and J lost 8 bases. The CDR3 extends over 14 amino acids. Germline-derived CDR1 and CDR2 are SGDLS and YYNGEE. Written as DNA, the CDR3 is TGTGCCAGCAGCGTAGTCGACAGGGGGGATGAGCAGTTCTTC. Amino acids: CASSVVDRGDEQFF.

The chain uses TRBV5-8 and TRBJ2-7; the D gene could be TRBD1 or TRBD2 (6 bases each). CDR1 and CDR2 from the germline V gene are SGHTS and YDEGEE. Trimming took 3 bases from V and 6 from J, leaving 10 bases between them. The length of the CDR3 is 12 residues. Written as DNA, the CDR3 is TGTGCCAGCAGCTGGGGGGCGGGCGAGCAGTACTTC. Its translation is CASSWGAGEQYF. The whole variable domain, filled in from reference TRBV5-8 and TRBJ2-7, reads EAGVTQSPTHLIKTRGQQATLRCSPISGHTSVYWYQQALGLGLQFLLWYDEGEERNRGNFPPRFSGRQFPNYSSELNVNALELEDSALYLCASSWGAGEQYFGPGTRLTVT.